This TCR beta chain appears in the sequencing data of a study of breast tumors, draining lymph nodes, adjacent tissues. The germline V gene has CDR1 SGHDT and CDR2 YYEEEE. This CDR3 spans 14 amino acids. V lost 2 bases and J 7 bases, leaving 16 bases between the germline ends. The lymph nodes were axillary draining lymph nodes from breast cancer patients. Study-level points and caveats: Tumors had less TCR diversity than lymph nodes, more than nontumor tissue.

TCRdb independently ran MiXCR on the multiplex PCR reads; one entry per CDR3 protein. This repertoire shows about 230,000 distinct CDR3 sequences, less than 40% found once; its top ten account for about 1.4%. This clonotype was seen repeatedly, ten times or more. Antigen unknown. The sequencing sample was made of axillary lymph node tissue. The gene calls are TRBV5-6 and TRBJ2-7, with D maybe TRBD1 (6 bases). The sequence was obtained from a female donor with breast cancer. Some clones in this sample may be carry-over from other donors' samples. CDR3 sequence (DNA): TGTGCCAGCAGCTTTAGGGCAGGGGCGCGGGAGCAGTACTTC. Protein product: CASSFRAGAREQYF.